Below, 3 T cell receptor beta chains from the same sample are listed, as sequenced in a study of blood T cell repertoires in COVID-19. Here immunoSEQ multiplex PCR was the method, and the copy in TCRdb shows in-frame clones only, minus some. The data contain fewer than 350,000 clones, around 90% of them singletons. The sample consisted of PBMCs or T cells enriched from blood (not recorded which). The receptors shown here come from a woman in her thirties or forties who had recovered from COVID-19.

The chain combines TRBV7-2 with TRBJ2-2; D not resolved. V lost 5 bases and J lost 6, with 13 bases in between. The CDR3 totals 14 residues. Germline V lookup: CDR1 SGHTA, CDR2 FQGNSA. CDR3 sequence reads: CASSTPVYSGELFF. For the CDR3, the DNA is TGTGCCAGCAGCACCCCGGTTTACTCCGGGGAGCTGTTTTTT.

The chain combines TRBV13 with TRBJ2-7; 7 positions agree with TRBD2. CDR3 length: 14 amino acids. Germline CDR1 PRHDT, CDR2 FYEKMQ (reference sequence). Trimming took 8 bases from V and 6 from J; bases not matched to a gene: 13. The CDR3 loop reads CASSSGGGTVEQYF. The CDR3, as DNA: TGTGCCAGCTCATCTGGCGGGGGTACCGTCGAGCAGTACTTC.

This sequence joins TRBV10-3 and TRBJ2-7, with D maybe TRBD1 (8 bases). V dropped 7 bases and J dropped 6 bases, with 13 bases sitting between them. The CDR3 is 12 amino acids. Germline V CDR1 and CDR2: ENHRY, SYGVKD. CDR3 in DNA: TGTGCCATCAAAAGCGGGACAGGCGAGCAGTACTTC. This sequence encodes CAIKSGTGEQYF.